These 4 T cell receptor beta chains were all obtained from the same sample, sequenced in a study of cytomegalovirus exposure and HLA in healthy donors. In the PCR, 60 Vbeta and 13 Jbeta primers were used. The data were produced by immunoSEQ multiplex PCR, yet TCRdb's version contains in-frame clones alone and is incomplete. In the table there are over 150,000 clones, around 82% of which are singletons. The sequenced material came from PBMCs. These receptor sequences come from a woman aged 25 to 39 in good health and CMV-seronegative.

The rearrangement links TRBV5-1 to TRBJ1-6; 9 bases are a match to TRBD1. CDR1 and CDR2 (germline): SGHRS, YFSETQ. J lost 10 bases, V lost 4 bases, and 9 bases had no gene match. The CDR3 loop spans 15 amino acids. This chain's CDR3 is CASSPGQGIGSPLHF. CDR3 nucleotide sequence: TGCGCCAGCAGCCCGGGACAGGGTATTGGATCACCCCTCCACTTT.

V is TRBV28 and J is TRBJ1-4; 7 bases fit TRBD1. Trimming at V came to 9 bases and at J to 6 bases, leaving 4 bases not matched to a gene. The CDR3 has 12 amino acids. Germline assignment: CDR1 MDHEN and CDR2 SYDVKM. CDR3 in DNA: TGTGCCAGTCAGGGGGTGGATGAAAAACTGTTTTTT. Encoded protein: CASQGVDEKLFF.

The chain is built from TRBV5-1 and TRBJ2-6, with D uncertain. Germline-derived CDR1 and CDR2 are SGHRS and YFSETQ. The CDR3 has 17 residues. V shed 3 bases and J shed 2 bases, with 15 bases lying between them. CDR3 in amino acids: CASSWPESPTGANVLTF. Written as DNA, the CDR3 is TGCGCCAGCAGCTGGCCCGAATCACCAACTGGGGCCAACGTCCTGACTTTC.

The CDR3 loop reads CASSLGALIPFAKNIQYF. In nucleotides, the CDR3 is TGCGCCAGCAGCTTGGGGGCTTTAATACCCTTTGCCAAAAACATTCAGTACTTC. This chain joins TRBV5-1 and TRBJ2-4; no firm D call. This CDR3 has 18 amino acids. CDR1 SGHRS and CDR2 YFSETQ come from the germline V gene. V was pared by 0 bases and J by 1 base, with 17 bases between.